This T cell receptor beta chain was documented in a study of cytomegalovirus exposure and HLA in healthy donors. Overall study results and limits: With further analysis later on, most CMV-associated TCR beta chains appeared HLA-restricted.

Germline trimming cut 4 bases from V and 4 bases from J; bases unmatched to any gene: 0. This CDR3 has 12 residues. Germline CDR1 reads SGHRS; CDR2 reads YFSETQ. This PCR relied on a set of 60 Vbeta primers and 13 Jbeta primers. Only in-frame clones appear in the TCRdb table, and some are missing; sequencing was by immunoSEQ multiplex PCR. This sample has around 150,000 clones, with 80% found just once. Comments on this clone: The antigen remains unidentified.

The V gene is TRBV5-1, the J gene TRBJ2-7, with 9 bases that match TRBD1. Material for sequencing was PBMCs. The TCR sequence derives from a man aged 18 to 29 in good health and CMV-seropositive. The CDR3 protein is CASSGQGYEQYF. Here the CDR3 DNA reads TGCGCCAGCAGCGGACAGGGGTACGAGCAGTACTTC.